These 17 T cell receptor beta chains were all obtained from the same sample, sequenced in a study of blood T cell repertoires in COVID-19. Measured with immunoSEQ multiplex PCR; TCRdb has only the in-frame clones, and not every one. The repertoire holds approximately 79,000 clones, with 75% to 85% as singletons. The specimen was peripheral blood. These receptors were taken from a woman in her fifties or sixties with acute or convalescent COVID-19.

This clone has a handful of counts. V is TRBV11-2 and J is TRBJ1-1, with 7 nucleotides matching TRBD1. In germline, CDR1 is SGHAT, CDR2 FQNNGV. The junction had 6 bases not matched to a gene; V was cut back by 5 bases and J by 0 bases. The CDR3 has 15 residues. The CDR3 sequence: CASSTIRGVNTEAFF. For the CDR3, the DNA is TGTGCCAGCAGCACAATCAGGGGGGTGAACACTGAAGCTTTCTTT. Drawing the rest from reference TRBV11-2 and TRBJ1-1, the complete variable domain is EAGVAQSPRYKIIEKRQSVAFWCNPISGHATLYWYQQILGQGPKLLIQFQNNGVVDDSQLPKDRFSAERLKGVDSTLKIQPAKLEDSAVYLCASSTIRGVNTEAFFGQGTRLTVV.

Written as DNA, the CDR3 is TGTGCCAGCAGCTCTAACCCTAGCACAGATACGCAGTATTTT. Protein product: CASSSNPSTDTQYF. The rearrangement joins TRBV9 to TRBJ2-3; D is undetermined. Looked up from germline, CDR1 is SGDLS and CDR2 is YYNGEE. The length of the CDR3 is 14 residues. With 4 bases removed from V and 0 bases from J, the gap between germline ends came to 9 bases.

This chain connects TRBV18 to TRBJ2-1; 11 nucleotides match TRBD1. Germline CDR1 is KGHSH and CDR2 is LQKENI. The trim removed 4 bases at V and 7 bases at J, leaving 6 bases unmatched. The length of the CDR3 is 15 residues. The CDR3 loop reads CASSRGQGALNEQFF. CDR3 nucleotides: TGTGCCAGCTCACGCGGACAGGGGGCTTTGAATGAGCAGTTCTTC. Supplemented by reference TRBV18 and TRBJ2-1, the full variable domain reads NAGVMQNPRHLVRRRGQEARLRCSPMKGHSHVYWYRQLPEEGLKFMVYLQKENIIDESGMPKERFSAEFPKEGPSILRIQQVVRGDSAAYFCASSRGQGALNEQFFGPGTRLTVL.

This clone was seen more than once but under ten times. The V call is TRBV7-2, the J call TRBJ2-2; 11 bases fit TRBD1. The germline V gene has CDR1 SGHTA and CDR2 FQGNSA. The CDR3 totals 18 residues. The trim removed 5 bases at V and 4 bases at J, leaving 12 bases unmatched. CDR3 in DNA: TGTGCCAGCAGCAGAAGATGGACAGGGGGCGCGGGCACCGGGGAGCTGTTTTTT. Protein product: CASSRRWTGGAGTGELFF.

The chain carries TRBV4-3 and TRBJ2-1; possible D gene TRBD2, 6 bases. Germline V gene data show CDR1 as LGHNA and CDR2 as YSLEER. V lost 5 bases to trimming and J lost 7 bases, with 15 bases between them. The CDR3 length is 14 residues. The CDR3 bases are TGCGCCAGCAGCGGTTGGTGGGAGGAAAATGAGCAGTTCTTC. Residues: CASSGWWEENEQFF.

V gene TRBV7-2 combines with J gene TRBJ2-7; D is undetermined. The germline CDR1 and CDR2 sequences are SGHTA and FQGNSA. The CDR3 length is 15 residues. V lost 5 bases and J 2 bases, leaving 16 bases between the germline ends. CDR3 residues: CASSPDLQRAYEQYF. DNA for the CDR3: TGTGCCAGCAGCCCAGATCTACAGAGAGCCTACGAGCAGTACTTC.

The chain combines TRBV9 with TRBJ2-1; tentative D call: TRBD2 (5 bases). The germline gives CDR1 SGDLS, CDR2 YYNGEE. V gave up 3 bases and J gave up 0 bases, with 7 bases separating them. The CDR3 runs 14 residues. CDR3 bases: TGTGCCAGCAGCGGGACTCCCTCCTACAATGAGCAGTTCTTC. This encodes CASSGTPSYNEQFF. Full variable domain (remainder filled in from reference TRBV9 and TRBJ2-1): DSGVTQTPKHLITATGQRVTLRCSPRSGDLSVYWYQQSLDQGLQFLIQYYNGEERAKGNILERFSAQQFPDLHSELNLSSLELGDSALYFCASSGTPSYNEQFFGPGTRLTVL.

The sample holds one count of this clone. The V and J genes are TRBV7-8 and TRBJ2-2; D is ambiguous. With 5 bases removed from V and 3 bases from J, the gap between germline ends came to 10 bases. Germline-derived CDR1 and CDR2 are SGHVS and FQNEAQ. This CDR3 is built from 14 residues. CDR3 coding DNA: TGTGCCAGCAGCGAAGCACGAGACACCGGGGAGCTGTTTTTT. Translated, it gives CASSEARDTGELFF.

V and J are TRBV13 and TRBJ1-5; tentatively, D is TRBD1 (6 bases). The germline CDR1 and CDR2 sequences are PRHDT and FYEKMQ (reference sequence). V was clipped by 5 bases and J by 2 bases, with 10 bases between them. This CDR3 has 14 residues. CDR3 sequence reads: CASSLQGGNQPQHF. In DNA, the CDR3 is TGTGCCAGCAGCCTACAGGGTGGCAATCAGCCCCAGCATTTT.

The chain carries TRBV6-2 or TRBV6-3 and TRBJ1-5; TRBD1 is a possible D gene (6 bases). From germline, CDR1 is MNHEY and CDR2 SVGEGT. The CDR3 contains 15 residues. The V and J ends lost 5 bases and 1 base respectively, with 12 bases between them. The CDR3 here is CASSLDSGSNQPQHF. The CDR3 region has the DNA TGTGCCAGCAGTCTGGACAGTGGGAGCAATCAGCCCCAGCATTTT.

The CDR3 nucleotides read TGTGCCAGCAGCGCCCGACAGGGTTCCGGGGAGCTGTTTTTT. Translation gives CASSARQGSGELFF. This chain connects TRBV7-3 to TRBJ2-2; 7 positions agree with TRBD1. The J segment lost 6 bases and the V segment lost 5 bases, leaving 6 bases of the junction unmatched. This CDR3 region has 14 residues. CDR1 is SGHTA, CDR2 FQGTGA, per germline.

The CDR3 DNA reads TGTGCCAGCAGCCGCACTCCGACAGGGGGCGAGACCCAGTACTTC. Translated, it gives CASSRTPTGGETQYF. This chain uses TRBV4-2 with TRBJ2-5; TRBD1 matches at 10 bases. This CDR3 contains 15 residues. The trim removed 4 bases at V and 5 bases at J, leaving 7 bases unmatched. The germline V gene encodes CDR1 LGHNA and CDR2 YNFKEQ.

The genes are TRBV4-1 and TRBJ1-1; weak D call: TRBD1 (5 bases). The germline gives CDR1 MGHRA, CDR2 YSYEKL. The CDR3 has 14 amino acids. V shed 0 bases and J shed 4 bases, with 9 bases lying between them. As DNA, the CDR3 is TGCGCCAGCAGCCAAGATTGGGGCCCCACTGAAGCTTTCTTT. As protein: CASSQDWGPTEAFF.

The chain links TRBV7-9 to TRBJ2-1; 9 bases line up with TRBD2. The ends lost 9 bases at V and 5 bases at J; junction bases unmatched: 8. There are 14 residues in the CDR3. Germline CDR1 SEHNR, CDR2 FQNEAQ (reference sequence). CDR3 residues: CARNEVAGDNEQFF. The CDR3 DNA follows: TGTGCCAGGAATGAGGTAGCGGGAGACAATGAGCAGTTCTTC.

The genes are TRBV27 and TRBJ1-6; D possibly corresponds to TRBD1 (6 bases). Germline CDR1 MNHEY, CDR2 SMNVEV (reference sequence). There are 15 residues in the CDR3. V lost 4 bases and J 8 bases, leaving 15 bases between the germline ends. CDR3 region: CASSSAARGHSPLHF. CDR3 DNA sequence: TGTGCCAGCAGTTCGGCGGCCAGGGGTCATTCACCCCTCCACTTT.

This clone appeared a few times. The chain couples TRBV19 to TRBJ1-4, with D possibly matching TRBD1 (5 bases). V was pared by 6 bases and J by 3 bases, with 14 bases between. There are 15 residues in the CDR3. Per the germline V gene, CDR1 is LNHDA and CDR2 is SQIVND (reference sequence). CDR3 nucleotides: TGTGCCAGTAGACCCCGGGCGGGACCTAATGAAAAACTGTTTTTT. Its protein product is CASRPRAGPNEKLFF.

V is TRBV27 and J is TRBJ1-6, with D possibly being TRBD1 (5 bases). CDR3 size: 14 residues. The germline V gene encodes CDR1 MNHEY and CDR2 SMNVEV (reference sequence). The germline V and J ends were trimmed by 4 bases and 9 bases, with 13 bases remaining between them. CDR3 residues: CASSSGTASSPLHF. The CDR3 DNA sequence: TGTGCCAGCAGTTCCGGGACTGCCAGTTCACCCCTCCACTTT.